Below, 11 T cell receptor beta chains from the same sample are listed, as sequenced in a study of control samples from healthy donors and cancer patients. Method: immunoSEQ multiplex PCR; TCRdb's copy keeps in-frame clones and lacks some. The data contain around 50,000 clones, 80% to 90% of them singletons. Sequencing used PBMCs. Receptor source: a woman aged 45-65 years with lung cancer.

Written as DNA, the CDR3 is TGTGCCAGCAGAAGGGACAGGGCTGGGGAGACCCAGTACTTC. Encoded protein: CASRRDRAGETQYF. The J gene is TRBJ2-5, the V gene TRBV6-6; TRBD1 matches at 9 bases. The V gene end was trimmed by 6 bases and the J gene end by 5 bases; junction bases not matched to a gene: 7. From germline, CDR1 is MNHNY and CDR2 SVGAGI (reference sequence). The length of the CDR3 is 14 residues.

V and J are TRBV9 and TRBJ2-3; 9 bases are shared with TRBD2. The CDR3 runs 17 residues. Per germline, CDR1 SGDLS and CDR2 YYNGEE. Losses at the gene ends were 0 bases for V and 4 bases for J; bases not matched to a gene: 9. The CDR3 reads CASSVGGGGALADTQYF. The CDR3 DNA follows: TGTGCCAGCAGCGTAGGAGGCGGGGGGGCGTTGGCAGATACGCAGTATTTT.

The gene calls are TRBV29-1 and TRBJ1-1; TRBD1 aligns across 7 bases. Per germline, CDR1 SQVTM and CDR2 ANQGSEA. CDR3 length: 11 amino acids. With 3 bases clipped from V and 10 bases from J, the junction kept 5 bases outside the gene matches. The CDR3 sequence is CSVEETGPAFF. The DNA for the CDR3 is TGCAGCGTTGAGGAGACAGGGCCAGCTTTCTTT.

V gene TRBV5-4 combines with J gene TRBJ1-1, with D unresolved. V lost 0 bases and J lost 1, with 13 bases in between. CDR1 and CDR2 from the germline V gene are SGHNT and YYREEE (reference sequence). The CDR3 is made up of 16 amino acids. The CDR3 nucleotides read TGTGCCAGCAGCTTGGATCCGACTGGTAGGAACACTGAAGCTTTCTTT. Encoded protein: CASSLDPTGRNTEAFF.

The V gene is TRBV11-1, the J gene TRBJ2-3; no definite D call. CDR1 SGHAT and CDR2 FQDESV come from the germline V gene (reference sequence). The CDR3 has 14 residues. V lost 1 base to trimming and J lost 2 bases, with 7 bases between them. CDR3 sequence (DNA): TGTGCCAGCAGCTTAGGGCAACTCACAGATACGCAGTATTTT. Protein: CASSLGQLTDTQYF. The whole variable domain, remainder taken from reference TRBV11-1 and TRBJ2-3, is EAEVAQSPRYKITEKSQAVAFWCDPISGHATLYWYRQILGQGPELLVQFQDESVVDDSQLPKDRFSAERLKGVDSTLKIQPAELGDSAMYLCASSLGQLTDTQYFGPGTRLTVL.

This chain links TRBV5-6 with TRBJ1-1; unclear D gene. The CDR3 loop spans 14 amino acids. Germline assignment: CDR1 SGHDT and CDR2 YYEEEE. Trimming pared 2 bases from V and 6 bases from J, leaving 14 bases between. The CDR3 region is CASSLGGRGPEAFF. CDR3 DNA sequence: TGTGCCAGCAGCTTAGGCGGACGAGGACCTGAAGCTTTCTTT.

The CDR3 DNA reads TGCGCCAGCAGCCAAGGTGGGGGCCCACAGACCCAGTACTTC. Translation: CASSQGGGPQTQYF. This chain connects TRBV4-1 to TRBJ2-5; D is possibly TRBD1 (6 bases). CDR3 length: 14 residues. CDR1 MGHRA and CDR2 YSYEKL come from the germline V gene. The V end lost 1 base, the J end lost 6 bases, and 12 bases lay between the germline ends.

The rearrangement joins TRBV18 to TRBJ1-1; D gene uncertain. V was clipped by 3 bases and J by 0 bases, with 8 bases between them. CDR3 length: 14 residues. CDR1 KGHSH and CDR2 LQKENI come from the germline V gene. The chain's CDR3 is CASSPSTLNTEAFF. The CDR3 nucleotides are TGTGCCAGCTCACCGAGCACCCTGAACACTGAAGCTTTCTTT.

The gene calls are TRBV5-5 and TRBJ2-5, with TRBD2 identical over 13 bases. Germline assignment: CDR1 SGHKS and CDR2 YYEKEE (reference sequence). The CDR3 contains 16 residues. V was clipped by 4 bases and J by 5 bases; unmatched bases: 8. CDR3 in amino acids: CASSPRLAGGGETQYF. As DNA, the CDR3 is TGTGCCAGCAGCCCCAGACTAGCGGGGGGCGGGGAGACCCAGTACTTC.

This rearrangement joins TRBV7-3 to TRBJ1-1; the D is unclear. V lost 5 bases to trimming and J lost 1 base, with 5 bases between them. This CDR3 contains 12 residues. Germline V lookup: CDR1 SGHTA, CDR2 FQGTGA. The CDR3 protein is CASSHRNTEAFF. The DNA of the CDR3 is TGTGCCAGCAGCCACAGGAACACTGAAGCTTTCTTT.

This clone was observed a handful of times. The rearrangement joins TRBV7-8 to TRBJ1-2; TRBD1 is a possible D gene (5 bases). The CDR3 extends over 13 amino acids. Germline loops: CDR1 SGHVS, CDR2 FQNEAQ. The V and J ends lost 5 bases and 7 bases respectively, with 14 bases between them. The CDR3 nucleotides are TGTGCCAGCAGCCTGAATGGGGGGTCTGGCTACACCTTC. The encoded protein is CASSLNGGSGYTF. Together with reference TRBV7-8 and TRBJ1-2, the CDR3 gives the full variable domain: GAGVSQSPRYKVAKRGQDVALRCDPISGHVSLFWYQQALGQGPEFLTYFQNEAQLDKSGLPSDRFFAERPEGSVSTLKIQRTQQEDSAVYLCASSLNGGSGYTFGSGTRLTVV.